This passage covers 18 T cell receptor beta chains from one sample sequenced in a study of T cells in Graves' hyperthyroidism and ophthalmopathy. Amplification of TCR beta CDR3 regions used RNA as the template. First-round RT-PCR of the TCR CDR3 relied on the HTBI primer set. TCRdb recomputed calls from the multiplex PCR reads with MiXCR, one row per CDR3 protein. The sample carries about 690,000 distinct CDR3 sequences, 15% to 20% recorded once. Sequencing was done on a sample of blood. The receptors were gathered from a man aged 50 to 59 with Graves' hyperthyroidism.

The chain links TRBV30 to TRBJ2-6, with 11 bases identical to TRBD1. V shed 2 bases and J 0 bases; nucleotides not matched to a gene: 9. Germline assignment: CDR1 GTSNPN and CDR2 SVGIG (reference sequence). This CDR3 comprises 19 residues. Here the CDR3 DNA reads TGTGCCTGGAGTCCTAAGGCCGGGACAGGGGGCTCTGGGGCCAACGTCCTGACTTTC. Protein sequence: CAWSPKAGTGGSGANVLTF.

Comments on this clonotype: A much more abundant neighbour one base away suggests this may be a read error. CDR3 sequence reads: CASSRSGAVLETQCF. For the CDR3, the DNA is TGTGCCAGCAGCCGCTCCGGGGCGGTCCTGGAGACCCAGTGCTTC. This chain joins TRBV7-2 and TRBJ2-5; D is possibly TRBD1 or TRBD2 (5 bases each). Per germline, CDR1 SGHTA and CDR2 FQGNSA. The CDR3 consists of 15 residues. Supplemented by reference TRBV7-2 and TRBJ2-5, the full variable domain reads GAGVSQSPSNKVTEKGKDVELRCDPISGHTALYWYRQSLGQGLEFLIYFQGNSAPDKSGLPSDRFSAERTGGSVSTLTIQRTQQEDSAVYLCASSRSGAVLETQCFGPGTRLLVL.

Ten or more counts support this clonotype. This chain connects TRBV5-1 to TRBJ1-6; D unresolved. Trimming took 0 bases from V and 10 from J, leaving 11 bases between them. The CDR3 is 14 residues long. CDR1 is SGHRS, CDR2 YFSETQ, per germline. The CDR3 DNA reads as TGCGCCAGCAGCTTGGCCTTTTATGGATCACCCCTCCACTTT. Amino acids: CASSLAFYGSPLHF. The full variable domain, with the rest looked up from reference TRBV5-1 and TRBJ1-6, is KAGVTQTPRYLIKTRGQQVTLSCSPISGHRSVSWYQQTPGQGLQFLFEYFSETQRNKGNFPGRFSGRQFSNSRSEMNVSTLELGDSALYLCASSLAFYGSPLHFGNGTRLTVT.

This chain's CDR3 is CASSRRTATGELFF. The DNA for the CDR3 is TGTGCCAGCAGTCGTCGGACAGCTACCGGGGAGCTGTTTTTT. V gene TRBV6-2 or TRBV6-3 combines with J gene TRBJ2-2; tentatively, D is TRBD1 (6 bases). The germline V and J ends were trimmed by 5 bases and 5 bases, with 12 bases remaining between them. The CDR3 runs 14 residues. CDR1 and CDR2 (germline): MNHEY, SVGEGT.

The V and J genes are TRBV30 and TRBJ2-1; weak D call: TRBD2 (5 bases). The CDR3 loop spans 14 amino acids. Between the trimmed V and J ends, which lost 2 bases and 2 bases, there was a span of 10 bases. Germline CDR1 and CDR2: GTSNPN and SVGIG (reference sequence). CDR3 sequence (DNA): TGTGCCTGGAGTCTTCACGGGACCTACAATGAGCAGTTCTTC. Protein product: CAWSLHGTYNEQFF.

Concerning this clonotype itself: Since a much larger clone is just one base distant, this may be a read error. The gene calls are TRBV2 and TRBJ1-6; no reliable D call. Germline V gene data show CDR1 as SNHLY and CDR2 as FYNNEI. This CDR3 region has 15 residues. The CDR3 DNA is TGTGCCAGCAGTCCCAGCCGACGAGATAATACACCCCTCCACTTT. Translating gives CASSPSRRDNTPLHF.

This clonotype was seen many times. The rearrangement links TRBV10-3 to TRBJ2-7, with 9 bases that match TRBD1. Germline lookup yields CDR1 ENHRY and CDR2 SYGVKD. The trim removed 4 bases at V and 2 bases at J, leaving 0 bases unmatched. The CDR3 spans 13 residues. The CDR3 bases are TGTGCCATCAGTGGACAGGGGGCCTACGAGCAGTACTTC. Amino acid sequence: CAISGQGAYEQYF.

The rearrangement joins TRBV30 to TRBJ2-1; maybe TRBD1 (6 bases). Germline assignment: CDR1 GTSNPN and CDR2 SVGIG (reference sequence). This CDR3 has 14 amino acids. Trimming stripped 8 bases from V and 8 bases from J, with 22 bases between. The CDR3 here is CARSRGSPGDEQFF. The CDR3 DNA sequence: TGTGCCCGCTCTAGGGGGTCCCCGGGTGATGAGCAGTTCTTC.

This clonotype was seen repeatedly, ten times or more. The chain recombines TRBV2 with TRBJ2-7; 7 positions match TRBD1. Germline V lookup: CDR1 SNHLY, CDR2 FYNNEI. The CDR3 has 14 residues. The J segment lost 2 bases and the V segment lost 3 bases, leaving 4 bases of the junction unmatched. CDR3 loop: CASSDSGQPYEQYF. In DNA form, the CDR3 reads TGTGCCAGCAGTGACTCGGGACAGCCCTACGAGCAGTACTTC.

This clonotype was seen at least ten times. V gene TRBV2 combines with J gene TRBJ2-7; 8 bases line up with TRBD1. The CDR3 has 14 residues. J lost 8 bases, V lost 1 base, and 7 bases had no gene match. Germline V gene lookup returns CDR1 SNHLY and CDR2 FYNNEI. This chain's CDR3 is CASSEGQPGGQQYF. In nucleotides, the CDR3 is TGTGCCAGCAGTGAAGGGCAACCAGGGGGCCAGCAGTACTTC.

This clonotype was counted at least ten times. V and J are TRBV2 and TRBJ2-7; no definite D call. Germline CDR1 SNHLY, CDR2 FYNNEI. Between the trimmed V and J ends, which lost 3 bases and 5 bases, there was a span of 2 bases. This CDR3 has 10 residues. The CDR3 reads CASSEDEQYF. CDR3 nucleotide sequence: TGTGCCAGCAGTGAGGACGAGCAGTACTTC.

This clonotype was counted a single time. The chain joins TRBV10-1 to TRBJ2-4, with D uncertain. Trimming left V 3 bases short and J 0 bases short, with 6 bases between. CDR3 size: 14 residues. Germline CDR1 reads WNHNN; CDR2 reads SYGVQD (reference sequence). CDR3 amino acids: CASSELEAKNIQYF. The CDR3 nucleotides are TGCGCCAGCAGTGAATTGGAAGCCAAAAACATTCAGTACTTC.

This clonotype was found once. It may be a read error: a sequence one base away is much more abundant. The chain joins TRBV10-3 to TRBJ2-3; TRBD2 matches 7 bases. Per the germline V gene, CDR1 is ENHRY and CDR2 is SYGVKD. Trimming took 10 bases from V and 4 from J; bases not matched to a gene: 11. This CDR3 contains 14 residues. The CDR3 here is CATRTPTSADTQYF. The CDR3 coding sequence is TGTGCCACCCGAACCCCTACTAGCGCAGATACGCAGTATTTT.

The sample holds many counts of this clonotype. This rearrangement joins TRBV27 to TRBJ2-1, with TRBD2 matching 16 bases. The CDR3 covers 18 residues. The germline CDR1 and CDR2 sequences are MNHEY and SMNVEV (reference sequence). Trimming took 5 bases from V and 8 from J; bases not matched to a gene: 12. The CDR3, as DNA: TGTGCCAGCAGTCCGGGACTAGCGGGAGGGTCGGCTTTCCATGAGCAGTTCTTC. As protein: CASSPGLAGGSAFHEQFF.

The CDR3, as DNA: TGTGCCAGCAGGAGACCTCCTAAGGGGGATCGTACTGAAGCTTTCTTT. This translates into CASRRPPKGDRTEAFF. This chain uses TRBV2 with TRBJ1-1; D is possibly TRBD1 (6 bases). Germline V gene lookup returns CDR1 SNHLY and CDR2 FYNNEI. Trimming removed 6 bases at V and 5 bases at J, with 22 bases between. The CDR3 contains 16 residues. Full variable domain (missing parts from reference TRBV2 and TRBJ1-1): EPEVTQTPSHQVTQMGQEVILRCVPISNHLYFYWYRQILGQKVEFLVSFYNNEISEKSEIFDDQFSVERPDGSNFTLKIRSTKLEDSAMYFCASRRPPKGDRTEAFFGQGTRLTVV.

The CDR3 loop reads CASKIQGGATEAFF. CDR3 in DNA: TGTGCCAGCAAAATCCAGGGTGGGGCCACTGAAGCTTTCTTT. The chain uses TRBV6-1 and TRBJ1-1; a possible D gene is TRBD1 (5 bases). Germline values: CDR1 MNHNS, CDR2 SASEGT. The CDR3 consists of 14 residues. Trimming left V 7 bases short and J 4 bases short, with 16 bases between.

This clonotype was recorded a few times. The chain combines TRBV12-3 or TRBV12-4 with TRBJ2-1, with D perhaps matching TRBD2 (5 bases). V gave up 5 bases and J gave up 13 bases, with 15 bases separating them. The CDR3 contains 12 residues. CDR3 loop: CASSLDFIKQFF. The CDR3 DNA is TGTGCCAGCAGTCTGGACTTCATAAAACAGTTCTTC.

This clonotype was detected many times. This chain connects TRBV24-1 to TRBJ2-6; 10 nucleotides match TRBD2. This CDR3 has 17 residues. Germline CDR1 and CDR2: KGHDR and SFDVKD. The trim removed 9 bases at V and 3 bases at J, leaving 10 bases unmatched. The CDR3 sequence: CATEASGRVGGANVLTF. The CDR3 nucleotides are TGTGCCACCGAGGCTAGCGGGAGAGTCGGTGGGGCCAACGTCCTGACTTTC.